The source of this T cell receptor beta chain is a study of T cells after yellow fever vaccination. Study context: The authors prepared low-cell-number fractions using SMART-Seq v4 Ultra Low Input.

This CDR3 is built from 16 residues. V lost 2 bases to trimming and J lost 4 bases, with 15 bases between them. Germline CDR1 is SGHRS and CDR2 is YFSETQ. It was through 5'RACE template switching that TCR cDNA was made, with a universal primer site and UMIs added. TCRdb redid the calling of the 5' RACE reads with MiXCR, one entry per CDR3 protein. The sample has 510,000 or so distinct CDR3 sequences; roughly 21% are singletons. Only a few counts were recorded for this clonotype. The origin of this receptor is a man in his thirties or forties who received the YFV17D yellow fever vaccine. This specimen consisted of PBMCs, obtained 15 days after the yellow fever booster vaccination. This rearrangement joins TRBV5-1 to TRBJ2-2, with D perhaps matching TRBD2 (6 bases). The DNA of the CDR3 is TGCGCCAGCAGCTTACTAACTAGCAGCGGCACCGGGGAGCTGTTTTTT. Its protein is CASSLLTSSGTGELFF. Drawing the rest from reference TRBV5-1 and TRBJ2-2, the complete variable domain is KAGVTQTPRYLIKTRGQQVTLSCSPISGHRSVSWYQQTPGQGLQFLFEYFSETQRNKGNFPGRFSGRQFSNSRSEMNVSTLELGDSALYLCASSLLTSSGTGELFFGEGSRLTVL.